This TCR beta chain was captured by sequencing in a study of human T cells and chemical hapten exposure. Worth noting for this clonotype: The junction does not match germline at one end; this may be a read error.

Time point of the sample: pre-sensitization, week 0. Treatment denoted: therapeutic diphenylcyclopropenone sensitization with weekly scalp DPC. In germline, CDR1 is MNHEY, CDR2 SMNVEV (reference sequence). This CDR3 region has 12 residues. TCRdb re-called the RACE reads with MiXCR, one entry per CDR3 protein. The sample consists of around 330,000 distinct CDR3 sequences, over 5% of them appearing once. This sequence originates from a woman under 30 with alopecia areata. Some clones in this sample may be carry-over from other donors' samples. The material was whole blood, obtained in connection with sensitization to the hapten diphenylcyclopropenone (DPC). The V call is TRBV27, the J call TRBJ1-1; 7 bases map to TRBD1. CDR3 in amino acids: CASSSAGRGQVF. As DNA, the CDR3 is TGTGCCAGCAGTTCCGCCGGGAGAGGACAGGTCTTT.